A selection of T cell receptor beta chains follows, all from one sample in a study of T cell responses to AZD1222 COVID-19 vaccine. Only in-frame clones appear in the TCRdb table, and some are missing; sequencing was by immunoSEQ multiplex PCR. The sample lists about 55,000 clones, 87% seen once, with 3.9% in the top ten. Here the sequenced sample was peripheral blood, taken on day 0 of AZD1222 vaccination. The receptors shown here come from an adult in good health. The CDR3 runs from the conserved cysteine through the conserved F or W. The D gene is left open where the match is weak. Size tells how often a clone was seen (once, few, many) or the class of an expanded clone, and some rows leave it out.

clone size: -; D gene: -; V gene: TRBV9; J gene: TRBJ1-1; CDR3 protein: CASSVEVGKAFF; CDR3 DNA: TGTGCCAGCAGCGTAGAAGTTGGGAAAGCTTTCTTT
clone size: -; D gene: TRBD1; V gene: TRBV6-5; J gene: TRBJ1-2; CDR3 protein: CASLRGHYGYTF; CDR3 DNA: TGTGCCAGCTTGAGGGGGCACTATGGCTACACCTTC
clone size: -; D gene: -; V gene: TRBV28; J gene: TRBJ1-4; CDR3 protein: CASGYATNEKLFF; CDR3 DNA: TGTGCCAGCGGATATGCAACTAATGAAAAACTGTTTTTT
clone size: -; D gene: -; V gene: TRBV30; J gene: TRBJ2-1; CDR3 protein: CAWSVNGNEQFF; CDR3 DNA: TGTGCCTGGAGTGTAAATGGCAATGAGCAGTTCTTC
clone size: -; D gene: -; V gene: TRBV28; J gene: TRBJ1-2; CDR3 protein: CASSATGIGDYGYTF; CDR3 DNA: TGTGCCAGCAGTGCTACAGGAATAGGGGACTATGGCTACACCTTC
clone size: once; D gene: TRBD1; V gene: TRBV9; J gene: TRBJ2-2; CDR3 protein: CASSVSGTGYTGELFF; CDR3 DNA: TGTGCCAGCAGCGTATCCGGGACAGGGTACACCGGGGAGCTGTTTTTT
clone size: -; D gene: -; V gene: TRBV6-6; J gene: TRBJ1-2; CDR3 protein: CASSSRHGYTF; CDR3 DNA: TGTGCCAGCAGTTCGAGACACGGCTACACCTTC
clone size: -; D gene: -; V gene: TRBV5-4; J gene: TRBJ1-6; CDR3 protein: CASSLAYSPLHF; CDR3 DNA: TGTGCCAGCAGCTTGGCTTATTCACCCCTCCACTTT
clone size: few; D gene: TRBD1; V gene: TRBV29-1; J gene: TRBJ1-1; CDR3 protein: CSVTGQLNTEAFF; CDR3 DNA: TGCAGCGTCACGGGACAGCTGAACACTGAAGCTTTCTTT
clone size: -; D gene: -; V gene: TRBV3-1/TRBV3-2; J gene: TRBJ1-2; CDR3 protein: CASNQGYTPGGYTF; CDR3 DNA: TGTGCCAGCAACCAGGGGTACACTCCGGGTGGCTACACCTTC
clone size: -; D gene: -; V gene: TRBV10-3; J gene: TRBJ2-7; CDR3 protein: CAISESNQYEQYF; CDR3 DNA: TGTGCCATCAGTGAGTCGAATCAGTACGAGCAGTACTTC
clone size: -; D gene: -; V gene: TRBV28; J gene: TRBJ2-2; CDR3 protein: CASSLRYTGELFF; CDR3 DNA: TGTGCCAGCAGTTTAAGGTACACCGGGGAGCTGTTTTTT
clone size: -; D gene: -; V gene: TRBV7-6; J gene: TRBJ2-2; CDR3 protein: CASSLLRDTNTGELFF; CDR3 DNA: TGTGCCAGCAGTCTCCTCCGGGACACGAACACCGGGGAGCTGTTTTTT
clone size: -; D gene: -; V gene: TRBV7-6; J gene: TRBJ1-6; CDR3 protein: CASSFAPGSNSPLHF; CDR3 DNA: TGTGCCAGCAGCTTTGCGCCAGGGTCAAATTCACCCCTCCACTTT
clone size: -; D gene: TRBD1; V gene: TRBV5-6; J gene: TRBJ2-7; CDR3 protein: CASSWTAGQGAHEQYF; CDR3 DNA: TGTGCCAGCAGCTGGACCGCAGGACAGGGGGCCCACGAGCAGTACTTC
clone size: -; D gene: -; V gene: TRBV10-3; J gene: TRBJ2-3; CDR3 protein: CAINPGTTDTQYF; CDR3 DNA: TGTGCCATCAATCCCGGGACGACAGATACGCAGTATTTT
clone size: -; D gene: TRBD1; V gene: TRBV9; J gene: TRBJ1-6; CDR3 protein: CASSETGQQSNSPLHF; CDR3 DNA: TGTGCCAGCAGCGAGACGGGACAGCAATCTAATTCACCCCTCCACTTT
clone size: few; D gene: -; V gene: TRBV7-8; J gene: TRBJ1-2; CDR3 protein: CASSLATIYGYTF; CDR3 DNA: TGTGCCAGCAGCTTAGCTACTATCTATGGCTACACCTTC
clone size: -; D gene: -; V gene: TRBV7-8; J gene: TRBJ2-5; CDR3 protein: CASSLWVLRETQYF; CDR3 DNA: TGTGCCAGCAGCTTATGGGTCCTGCGAGAGACCCAGTACTTC
clone size: once; D gene: TRBD1; V gene: TRBV11-1; J gene: TRBJ2-7; CDR3 protein: CASSLGQGAYEQYF; CDR3 DNA: TGTGCCAGCAGCTTAGGACAGGGGGCCTACGAGCAGTACTTC
clone size: -; D gene: -; V gene: TRBV6-6; J gene: TRBJ1-5; CDR3 protein: CASSAGAQNQPQHF; CDR3 DNA: TGTGCCAGCAGCGCCGGGGCCCAGAACCAGCCCCAGCATTTT
clone size: -; D gene: -; V gene: TRBV11-2; J gene: TRBJ1-3; CDR3 protein: CASSLGRTSGNTIYF; CDR3 DNA: TGTGCCAGCAGCTTAGGCAGAACCTCTGGAAACACCATATATTTT
clone size: -; D gene: -; V gene: TRBV28; J gene: TRBJ1-4; CDR3 protein: CAIATGTELFF; CDR3 DNA: TGTGCCATCGCCACAGGGACGGAACTGTTTTTT
clone size: -; D gene: -; V gene: TRBV9; J gene: TRBJ2-1; CDR3 protein: CASSVGGIDGHNEQFF; CDR3 DNA: TGTGCCAGCAGCGTAGGAGGAATAGATGGGCACAATGAGCAGTTCTTC
clone size: large; D gene: -; V gene: TRBV19; J gene: TRBJ2-7; CDR3 protein: CASSISEIYEQYF; CDR3 DNA: TGTGCCAGTAGTATATCCGAGATCTACGAGCAGTACTTC
clone size: -; D gene: -; V gene: TRBV27; J gene: TRBJ1-2; CDR3 protein: CASSLSPRDPWGYTF; CDR3 DNA: TGTGCCAGCAGTTTATCCCCCAGGGACCCTTGGGGCTACACCTTC
clone size: once; D gene: -; V gene: TRBV29-1; J gene: TRBJ1-3; CDR3 protein: CSVRWTAENTIYF; CDR3 DNA: TGCAGCGTTCGTTGGACCGCCGAAAACACCATATATTTT
clone size: -; D gene: TRBD2; V gene: TRBV6-1; J gene: TRBJ2-1; CDR3 protein: CASSESTSGYNEQFF; CDR3 DNA: TGTGCCAGCAGTGAGAGTACTAGCGGGTACAATGAGCAGTTCTTC
clone size: -; D gene: -; V gene: TRBV4-1; J gene: TRBJ1-5; CDR3 protein: CASSQGEGGNQPQHF; CDR3 DNA: TGCGCCAGCAGCCAAGGCGAAGGGGGCAATCAGCCCCAGCATTTT
clone size: -; D gene: TRBD1; V gene: TRBV6-1; J gene: TRBJ1-5; CDR3 protein: CASSENRDRAYGNQPQHF; CDR3 DNA: TGTGCCAGCAGTGAGAACCGGGACAGGGCGTACGGCAATCAGCCCCAGCATTTT
clone size: -; D gene: TRBD1; V gene: TRBV30; J gene: TRBJ2-4; CDR3 protein: CAWSRGTGEGNIQYF; CDR3 DNA: TGTGCCTGGAGTCGAGGGACAGGAGAAGGGAACATTCAGTACTTC
clone size: -; D gene: -; V gene: TRBV5-4; J gene: TRBJ1-1; CDR3 protein: CASSLQTMNTEAFF; CDR3 DNA: TGTGCCAGCAGCTTGCAGACTATGAACACTGAAGCTTTCTTT
clone size: -; D gene: -; V gene: TRBV7-9; J gene: TRBJ2-7; CDR3 protein: CASARGEQYF; CDR3 DNA: TGTGCCAGCGCGCGGGGCGAGCAGTACTTC
clone size: -; D gene: -; V gene: TRBV5-6; J gene: TRBJ2-5; CDR3 protein: CASSLSRVVQKTQYF; CDR3 DNA: TGTGCCAGCAGCTTGAGCAGGGTCGTCCAGAAGACCCAGTACTTC
clone size: once; D gene: -; V gene: TRBV6-5; J gene: TRBJ2-6; CDR3 protein: CASSSGLSGANVLTF; CDR3 DNA: TGTGCCAGCAGCTCAGGGTTATCTGGGGCCAACGTCCTGACTTTC
clone size: -; D gene: -; V gene: TRBV12-3/TRBV12-4; J gene: TRBJ1-1; CDR3 protein: CASSLRRNTEAFF; CDR3 DNA: TGTGCCAGCAGTTTACGGAGGAACACTGAAGCTTTCTTT
clone size: once; D gene: TRBD2; V gene: TRBV6-5; J gene: TRBJ2-7; CDR3 protein: CASSLGGADEQYF; CDR3 DNA: TGTGCCAGCAGCCTCGGGGGGGCGGACGAGCAGTACTTC
clone size: -; D gene: -; V gene: TRBV19; J gene: TRBJ2-7; CDR3 protein: CASSIVFGMPYEQYF; CDR3 DNA: TGTGCCAGTAGTATAGTCTTCGGAATGCCCTACGAGCAGTACTTC
clone size: -; D gene: TRBD1; V gene: TRBV5-8; J gene: TRBJ2-3; CDR3 protein: CASSSGQGPDTQYF; CDR3 DNA: TGTGCCAGCAGCTCCGGACAGGGACCAGATACGCAGTATTTT
clone size: -; D gene: -; V gene: TRBV29-1; J gene: TRBJ1-1; CDR3 protein: CSVQQPTEPNTEAFF; CDR3 DNA: TGCAGCGTTCAACAACCTACAGAACCGAACACTGAAGCTTTCTTT
clone size: -; D gene: -; V gene: TRBV6-5; J gene: TRBJ1-1; CDR3 protein: CASRGDMNTEAFF; CDR3 DNA: TGTGCCAGCAGAGGGGACATGAACACTGAAGCTTTCTTT
clone size: -; D gene: TRBD1; V gene: TRBV7-8; J gene: TRBJ2-5; CDR3 protein: CASSQHRGRETQYF; CDR3 DNA: TGTGCCAGCAGCCAACACAGGGGGCGAGAGACCCAGTACTTC
clone size: -; D gene: -; V gene: TRBV10-3; J gene: TRBJ2-2; CDR3 protein: CAIRVMGGNTGELFF; CDR3 DNA: TGTGCCATCAGGGTAATGGGGGGAAACACCGGGGAGCTGTTTTTT
clone size: -; D gene: TRBD2; V gene: TRBV27; J gene: TRBJ2-1; CDR3 protein: CASRLLGLAGASSYNEQFF; CDR3 DNA: TGTGCCAGCAGACTCTTGGGACTAGCGGGGGCCTCCTCCTACAATGAGCAGTTCTTC
clone size: -; D gene: -; V gene: TRBV19; J gene: TRBJ1-6; CDR3 protein: CASSSHNSPLHF; CDR3 DNA: TGTGCCAGTAGCAGCCATAATTCACCCCTCCACTTT
clone size: -; D gene: -; V gene: TRBV6-5; J gene: TRBJ2-7; CDR3 protein: CASSPAGLSSYEQYF; CDR3 DNA: TGTGCCAGCAGTCCTGCAGGATTAAGCTCCTACGAGCAGTACTTC
clone size: -; D gene: -; V gene: TRBV27; J gene: TRBJ1-2; CDR3 protein: CASRFSIEVGYTF; CDR3 DNA: TGTGCCAGCAGGTTTTCAATCGAAGTAGGCTACACCTTC
clone size: -; D gene: TRBD2; V gene: TRBV11-2; J gene: TRBJ2-1; CDR3 protein: CASSLRRLAGMGEQFF; CDR3 DNA: TGTGCCAGCAGCTTAAGAAGACTAGCGGGGATGGGTGAGCAGTTCTTC
clone size: -; D gene: TRBD1; V gene: TRBV27; J gene: TRBJ1-2; CDR3 protein: CASSAQGDYGYTF; CDR3 DNA: TGTGCCAGCAGTGCCCAGGGGGACTATGGCTACACCTTC
clone size: few; D gene: TRBD1; V gene: TRBV10-3; J gene: TRBJ1-2; CDR3 protein: CAISEPLRGNGYTF; CDR3 DNA: TGTGCCATCAGTGAGCCTCTCAGGGGGAACGGCTACACCTTC
clone size: -; D gene: TRBD1; V gene: TRBV2; J gene: TRBJ1-1; CDR3 protein: CASRDPGGLRNTEAFF; CDR3 DNA: TGTGCCAGCAGAGATCCAGGGGGTCTAAGGAACACTGAAGCTTTCTTT